Listed below are T cell receptor beta chains from one sample, sequenced in a study of regulatory and conventional T cells in RAG deficiency. Data came from immunoSEQ multiplex PCR; TCRdb stores just in-frame clones and leaves some out. The table lists more than 40,000 clones, 75% to 90% of them singletons. The same specimen was also included in a second study, on regulatory T cells.

Sequencing was performed on CD4+ effector T cells sorted from blood. These receptors came from a human donor in good health. The CDR3 runs from the conserved cysteine through the conserved F or W.

j_gene | v_gene | CDR3aa
TRBJ1-5 | TRBV6-5 | CASRGHGTGNQPQHF
TRBJ2-7 | TRBV9 | CASSANPGPSLEQYF
TRBJ1-2 | TRBV27 | CASSFDRGNYGYTF
TRBJ1-2 | TRBV6-1 | CASSTGQLGYTF
TRBJ1-1 | TRBV25-1 | CASSAPAGATEAFF
TRBJ2-2 | TRBV10-3 | CATRGSGSDTGELFF
TRBJ2-1 | TRBV29-1 | CSGYGTSVEQFF
TRBJ2-7 | TRBV30 | CAWRPVGQAYEQYF
TRBJ2-6 | TRBV6-5 | CASHDRGAGANVLTF
TRBJ1-1 | TRBV5-1 | CASSPGQPNTEAFF
TRBJ2-1 | TRBV7-2 | CASSLRGGGNNEQFF
TRBJ1-5 | TRBV10-2 | CASSEQSNQPQHF
TRBJ2-2 | TRBV19 | CASSPQAANTGELFF
TRBJ1-5 | TRBV19 | CASGGQGLGPQHF
TRBJ1-2 | TRBV28 | CASRGPEAYGYTF